These T cell receptor beta chains were read from a single sample in a study of OX40 agonist ivuxolimab in advanced cancers. Assay used: immunoSEQ multiplex PCR; TCRdb lists only in-frame clones, some missing. Of about 45,000 clones listed, approximately 83% are singletons. The sample in question was CD4+ or CD8+ T cells sorted from blood, obtained in a trial of the OX40 agonist ivuxolimab. The receptors were sampled from an adult with an advanced solid tumor such as melanoma, head and neck, liver or kidney cancer. The CDR3 runs from the conserved cysteine through the conserved F or W. A D gene is named only where the DNA matches it firmly. The size of a clone is reported for some rows only, either as once, few or many, or as a class for expanded clones.

14	TRBV6-5	once	.	TRBJ1-2	CASSYLGLNYGYTF	TGTGCCAGCAGTTACCTCGGACTTAACTATGGCTACACCTTC
14	TRBV7-2	.	.	TRBJ2-7	CASSLNHGGGEQYF	TGTGCCAGCAGCTTAAATCACGGGGGAGGCGAGCAGTACTTC
12	TRBV28	.	.	TRBJ1-1	CASRTRNTEAFF	TGTGCCAGCAGGACCCGGAACACTGAAGCTTTCTTT
17	TRBV19	few	.	TRBJ1-5	CASSIEGAPLRNQPQHF	TGTGCCAGTAGTATAGAGGGGGCGCCCCTTCGGAATCAGCCCCAGCATTTT
16	TRBV18	.	TRBD1	TRBJ1-4	CASSPGQIATNEKLFF	TGTGCCAGCTCACCGGGACAGATTGCAACTAATGAAAAACTGTTTTTT
13	TRBV18	.	TRBD1	TRBJ2-5	CASSPRQGETQYF	TGTGCCAGCTCACCGCGACAGGGGGAGACCCAGTACTTC
16	TRBV6-6	.	TRBD1	TRBJ1-4	CASSPIGQGLNEKLFF	TGTGCCAGCAGCCCAATAGGACAGGGGCTTAATGAAAAACTGTTTTTT
14	TRBV6-1	.	.	TRBJ2-7	CATLAWGQGDEQYF	TGTGCCACCCTCGCTTGGGGACAAGGTGACGAGCAGTACTTC
14	TRBV11-2	.	.	TRBJ2-1	CASSSWTHPREQFF	TGTGCCAGCAGCAGCTGGACCCACCCCAGAGAGCAGTTCTTC
11	TRBV20-1	.	.	TRBJ2-1	CSGLVVREQFF	TGCAGTGGGCTGGTGGTTCGTGAGCAGTTCTTC
13	TRBV6-5	.	.	TRBJ2-5	CASRPTYQETQYF	TGTGCCAGCAGACCGACTTATCAAGAGACCCAGTACTTC
20	TRBV28	.	.	TRBJ1-5	CASSLNPTADRPDSNQPQHF	TGTGCCAGCAGTCTAAACCCTACGGCGGACAGACCGGATAGCAATCAGCCCCAGCATTTT
15	TRBV7-9	.	TRBD1	TRBJ1-3	CASSLSTGQGNTIYF	TGTGCCAGCAGCTTGTCGACAGGGCAGGGAAACACCATATATTTT
17	TRBV5-6	.	TRBD1	TRBJ2-1	CASISYPGTGGWNEQFF	TGTGCCAGCATCAGCTATCCCGGGACAGGGGGCTGGAATGAGCAGTTCTTC
14	TRBV2	.	.	TRBJ1-5	CASRRDVSNQPQHF	TGTGCCAGCAGGAGGGATGTTAGCAATCAGCCCCAGCATTTT
14	TRBV11-2	.	TRBD2	TRBJ2-7	CASSVGEGLGEQYF	TGTGCCAGCAGCGTCGGGGAGGGGCTAGGGGAGCAGTACTTC
19	TRBV11-2	.	TRBD2	TRBJ2-1	CASSRGGTSGSPSHNEQFF	TGTGCCAGCAGCCGAGGGGGGACTAGCGGGAGTCCTTCCCACAATGAGCAGTTCTTC
17	TRBV5-4	.	TRBD1	TRBJ2-1	CASRIGQGHYRYNEQFF	TGTGCCAGCAGAATAGGACAGGGCCACTACCGATACAATGAGCAGTTCTTC
13	TRBV19	.	.	TRBJ1-1	CASIASLNTEAFF	TGTGCCAGTATCGCCAGCTTGAACACTGAAGCTTTCTTT
16	TRBV7-6	.	TRBD1	TRBJ2-7	CASSPFWTGSLVEQYF	TGTGCCAGCAGCCCATTTTGGACAGGGAGTTTGGTCGAGCAGTACTTC
15	TRBV5-1	.	.	TRBJ2-2	CASSLVGANTGELFF	TGCGCCAGCAGCTTGGTGGGAGCGAACACCGGGGAGCTGTTTTTT
14	TRBV14	.	.	TRBJ1-6	CASSQITGISPLHF	TGTGCCAGCAGCCAAATAACGGGTATTTCACCCCTCCACTTT
17	TRBV4-3	.	.	TRBJ2-7	CASSQDRAPGAGYEQYF	TGCGCCAGCAGCCAAGATCGGGCCCCGGGGGCTGGCTACGAGCAGTACTTC
14	TRBV5-1	.	TRBD2	TRBJ2-1	CASRSGGTYNEQFF	TGCGCCAGCAGGAGCGGGGGGACCTACAATGAGCAGTTCTTC
12	TRBV9	.	.	TRBJ2-3	CASSVIFDTQYF	TGTGCCAGCAGCGTAATATTTGATACGCAGTATTTT
14	TRBV16	.	.	TRBJ2-4	CASSQSSRENIQYF	TGTGCCAGCAGCCAATCTAGCAGGGAAAACATTCAGTACTTC
13	TRBV5-1	.	.	TRBJ1-1	CASKRIGNTEAFF	TGCGCCAGCAAACGGATCGGGAACACTGAAGCTTTCTTT